This TCR beta chain emerged from a study of blood T cell repertoires in COVID-19. J gave up 2 bases and V 5 bases, and 3 bases lay outside the gene matches. Germline V gene lookup returns CDR1 MDHEN and CDR2 SYDVKM. The length of the CDR3 is 15 residues. Method: immunoSEQ multiplex PCR; TCRdb's copy keeps in-frame clones and lacks some. This sample has hundreds of thousands of clones; about 90% occur once, and the top ten carry roughly 4%. This receptor was identified in a woman aged 25 to 39 with acute COVID-19. The genes are TRBV28 and TRBJ1-6; 7 nucleotides match TRBD1. The material sequenced was PBMCs or T cells enriched from blood (not recorded which). The CDR3 protein is CASSAGTAYNSPLHF. The CDR3, as DNA: TGTGCCAGCAGTGCCGGGACAGCCTATAATTCACCCCTCCACTTT.